The following is a TCR beta chain sequence with its context. The sample carries other DNA sequences with the same CDR3. V lost 4 bases, J lost 0 bases, and 6 bases lay in between. The CDR3 loop spans 12 amino acids. Germline-derived CDR1 and CDR2 are SQVTM and ANQGSEA. The repertoire was sequenced with immunoSEQ multiplex PCR; TCRdb's copy has only in-frame clones and lacks some. The profile covers some 250,000 clones, with roughly 90% appearing a single time and approximately 6.2% taken by the ten largest. This sample is part of a study of blood T cell repertoires in COVID-19. About the research overall: Sites across the United States, Italy and Spain contributed samples from acute and convalescent COVID-19.

The gene calls are TRBV29-1 and TRBJ1-1, with D unresolved. Sequenced material: peripheral blood. The clonotype was recovered from a man aged 55 to 69 with acute or convalescent COVID-19. The DNA for the CDR3 is TGCAGCGTTGGGGGAGTGAACACTGAAGCTTTCTTT. It codes for CSVGGVNTEAFF. The full variable domain, completed using reference TRBV29-1 and TRBJ1-1, is SAVISQKPSRDICQRGTSLTIQCQVDSQVTMMFWYRQQPGQSLTLIATANQGSEATYESGFVIDKFPISRPNLTFSTLTVSNMSPEDSSIYLCSVGGVNTEAFFGQGTRLTVV.